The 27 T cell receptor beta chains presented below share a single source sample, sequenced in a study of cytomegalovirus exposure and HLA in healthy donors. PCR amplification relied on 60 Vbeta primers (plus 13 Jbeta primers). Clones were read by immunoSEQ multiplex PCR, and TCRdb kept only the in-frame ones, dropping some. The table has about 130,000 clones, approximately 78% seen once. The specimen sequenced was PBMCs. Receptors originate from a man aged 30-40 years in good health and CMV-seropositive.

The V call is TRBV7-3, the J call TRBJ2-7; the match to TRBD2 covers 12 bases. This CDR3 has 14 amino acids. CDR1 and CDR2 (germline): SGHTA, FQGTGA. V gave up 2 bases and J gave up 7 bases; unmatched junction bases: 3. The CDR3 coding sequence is TGTGCCAGCAGCTTACTAGCGGGAGGGCAAGAGCAGTACTTC. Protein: CASSLLAGGQEQYF.

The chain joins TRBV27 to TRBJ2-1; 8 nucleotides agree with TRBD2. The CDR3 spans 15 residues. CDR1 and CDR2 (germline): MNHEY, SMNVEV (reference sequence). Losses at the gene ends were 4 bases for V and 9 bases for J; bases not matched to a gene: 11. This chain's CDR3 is CASSWFSGTRSEQFF. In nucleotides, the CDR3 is TGTGCCAGCAGTTGGTTCTCCGGGACTAGAAGTGAGCAGTTCTTC.

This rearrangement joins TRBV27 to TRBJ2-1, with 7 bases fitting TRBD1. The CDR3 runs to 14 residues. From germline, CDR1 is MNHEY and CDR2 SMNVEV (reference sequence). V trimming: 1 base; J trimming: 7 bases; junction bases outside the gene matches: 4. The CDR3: CASSLYRGTNEQFF. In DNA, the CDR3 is TGTGCCAGCAGTTTATACAGGGGCACTAATGAGCAGTTCTTC.

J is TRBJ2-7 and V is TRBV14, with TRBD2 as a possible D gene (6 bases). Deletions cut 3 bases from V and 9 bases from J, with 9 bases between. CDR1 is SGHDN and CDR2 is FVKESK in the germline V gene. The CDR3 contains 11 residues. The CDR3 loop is CASSHSGGQYF. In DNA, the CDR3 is TGTGCCAGCAGCCATAGCGGTGGGCAGTACTTC. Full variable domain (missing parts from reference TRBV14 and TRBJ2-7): EAGVTQFPSHSVIEKGQTVTLRCDPISGHDNLYWYRRVMGKEIKFLLHFVKESKQDESGMPNNRFLAERTGGTYSTLKVQPAELEDSGVYFCASSHSGGQYFGPGTRLTVT.

CDR3 DNA sequence: TGTGCCAGCAGCTTAGGGGACAGAAGAAATTCACCCCTCCACTTT. It is translated as CASSLGDRRNSPLHF. This sequence joins TRBV7-2 and TRBJ1-6, with TRBD1 identical over 7 bases. Germline V gives CDR1 SGHTA, CDR2 FQGNSA. J lost 7 bases, V lost 1 base, and 4 bases had no gene match. This CDR3 spans 15 amino acids.

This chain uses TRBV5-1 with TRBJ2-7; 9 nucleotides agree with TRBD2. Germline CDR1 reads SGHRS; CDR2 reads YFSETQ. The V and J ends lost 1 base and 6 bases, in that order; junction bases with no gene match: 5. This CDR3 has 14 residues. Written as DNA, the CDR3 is TGCGCCAGCAGCTTGCGGCTAGCGGGACCCGAGCAGTACTTC. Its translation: CASSLRLAGPEQYF.

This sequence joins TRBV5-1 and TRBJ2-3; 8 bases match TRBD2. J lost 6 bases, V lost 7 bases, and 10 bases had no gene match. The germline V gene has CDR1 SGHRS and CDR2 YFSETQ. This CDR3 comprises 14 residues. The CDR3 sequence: CASLASGLGDTQYF. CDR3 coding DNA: TGCGCCAGCCTCGCTAGCGGGTTGGGGGATACGCAGTATTTT.

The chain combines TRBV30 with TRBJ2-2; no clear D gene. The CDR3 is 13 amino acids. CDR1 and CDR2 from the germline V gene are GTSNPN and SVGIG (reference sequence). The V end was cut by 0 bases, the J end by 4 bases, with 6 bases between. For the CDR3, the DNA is TGTGCCTGGAGTGTACAGAGCACCGGGGAGCTGTTTTTT. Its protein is CAWSVQSTGELFF.

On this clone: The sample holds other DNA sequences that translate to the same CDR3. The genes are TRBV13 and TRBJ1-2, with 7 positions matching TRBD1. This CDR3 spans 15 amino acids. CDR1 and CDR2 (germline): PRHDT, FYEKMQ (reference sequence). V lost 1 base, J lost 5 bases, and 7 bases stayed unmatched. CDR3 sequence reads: CASSLDRGKRYGYTF. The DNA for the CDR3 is TGTGCCAGCAGCTTAGACAGGGGAAAGAGATATGGCTACACCTTC.

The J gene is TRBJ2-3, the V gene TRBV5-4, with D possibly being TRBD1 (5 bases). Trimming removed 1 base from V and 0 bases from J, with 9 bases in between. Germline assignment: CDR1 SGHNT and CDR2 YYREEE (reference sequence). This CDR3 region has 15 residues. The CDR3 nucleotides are TGTGCCAGCAGCTTGCAGGGCCTTAGCACAGATACGCAGTATTTT. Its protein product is CASSLQGLSTDTQYF.

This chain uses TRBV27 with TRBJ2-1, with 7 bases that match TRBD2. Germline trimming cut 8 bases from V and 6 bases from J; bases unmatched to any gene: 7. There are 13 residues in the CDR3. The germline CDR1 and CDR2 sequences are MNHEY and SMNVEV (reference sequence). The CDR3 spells CASRFLAVNEQFF. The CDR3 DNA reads TGTGCCAGCCGGTTCCTAGCGGTCAATGAGCAGTTCTTC.

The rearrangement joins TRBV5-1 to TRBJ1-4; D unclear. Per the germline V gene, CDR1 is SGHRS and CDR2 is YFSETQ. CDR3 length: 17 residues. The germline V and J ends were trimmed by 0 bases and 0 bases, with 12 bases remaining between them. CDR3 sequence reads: CASSLVGTSATNEKLFF. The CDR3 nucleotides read TGCGCCAGCAGCTTGGTGGGCACCTCGGCAACTAATGAAAAACTGTTTTTT. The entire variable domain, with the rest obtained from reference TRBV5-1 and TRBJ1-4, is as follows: KAGVTQTPRYLIKTRGQQVTLSCSPISGHRSVSWYQQTPGQGLQFLFEYFSETQRNKGNFPGRFSGRQFSNSRSEMNVSTLELGDSALYLCASSLVGTSATNEKLFFGSGTQLSVL.

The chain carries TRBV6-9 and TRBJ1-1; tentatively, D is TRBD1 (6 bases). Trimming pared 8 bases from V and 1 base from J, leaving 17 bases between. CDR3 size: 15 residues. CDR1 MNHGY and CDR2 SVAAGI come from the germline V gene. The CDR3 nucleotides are TGTGCCAGCGGATGTACGGGACATTGGAACACTGAAGCTTTCTTT. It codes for CASGCTGHWNTEAFF.

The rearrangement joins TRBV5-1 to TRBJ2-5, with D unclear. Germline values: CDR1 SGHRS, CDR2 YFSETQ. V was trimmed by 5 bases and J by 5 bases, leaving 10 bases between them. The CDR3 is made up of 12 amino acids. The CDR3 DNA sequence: TGCGCCAGCAGTTATCAAGAGGAGACCCAGTACTTC. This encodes CASSYQEETQYF.

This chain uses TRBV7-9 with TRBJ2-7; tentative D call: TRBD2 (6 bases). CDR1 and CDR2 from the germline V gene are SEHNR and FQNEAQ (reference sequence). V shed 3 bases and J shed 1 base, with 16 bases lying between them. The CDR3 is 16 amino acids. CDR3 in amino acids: CASSFTGGTLSYEQYF. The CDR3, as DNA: TGTGCCAGCAGCTTTACCGGGGGAACCCTTTCCTACGAGCAGTACTTC.

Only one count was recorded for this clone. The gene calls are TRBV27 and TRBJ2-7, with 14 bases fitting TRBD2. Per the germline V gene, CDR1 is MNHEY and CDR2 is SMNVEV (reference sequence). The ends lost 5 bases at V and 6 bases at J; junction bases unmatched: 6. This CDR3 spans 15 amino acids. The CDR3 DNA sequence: TGTGCCAGCAGTATGGGACTAGCGGGAGCGGTCGAGCAGTACTTC. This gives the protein CASSMGLAGAVEQYF.

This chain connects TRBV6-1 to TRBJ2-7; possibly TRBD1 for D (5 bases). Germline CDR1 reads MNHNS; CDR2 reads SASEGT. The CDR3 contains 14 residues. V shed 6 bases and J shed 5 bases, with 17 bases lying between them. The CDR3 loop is CASSYAQGLNEQYF. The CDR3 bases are TGTGCCAGCAGCTATGCGCAGGGCCTCAACGAGCAGTACTTC.

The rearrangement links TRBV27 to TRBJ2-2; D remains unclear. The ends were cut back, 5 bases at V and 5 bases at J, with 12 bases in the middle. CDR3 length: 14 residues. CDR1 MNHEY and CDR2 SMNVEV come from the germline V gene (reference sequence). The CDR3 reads CASSPRGSTGELFF. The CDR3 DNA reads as TGTGCCAGCAGTCCTAGAGGTTCGACCGGGGAGCTGTTTTTT.

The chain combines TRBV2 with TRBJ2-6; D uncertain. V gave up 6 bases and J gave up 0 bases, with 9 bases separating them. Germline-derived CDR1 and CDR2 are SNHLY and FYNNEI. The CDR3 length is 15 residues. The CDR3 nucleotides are TGTGCCAGCAGCCAAGCTAACTCTGGGGCCAACGTCCTGACTTTC. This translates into CASSQANSGANVLTF.

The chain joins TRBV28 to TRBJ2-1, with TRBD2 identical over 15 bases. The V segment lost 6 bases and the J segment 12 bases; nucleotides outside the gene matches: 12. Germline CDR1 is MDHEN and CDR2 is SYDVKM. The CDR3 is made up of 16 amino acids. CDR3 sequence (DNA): TGTGCCAGCAGCTCACCCCGGACTAGCGGGAGGGCAGGGCAGTTCTTC. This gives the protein CASSSPRTSGRAGQFF.

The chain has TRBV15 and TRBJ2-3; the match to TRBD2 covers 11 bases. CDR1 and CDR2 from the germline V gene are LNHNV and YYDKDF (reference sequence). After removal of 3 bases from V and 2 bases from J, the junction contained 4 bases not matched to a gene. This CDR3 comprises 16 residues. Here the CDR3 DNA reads TGTGCCACCAGCAGGGGACTAGCGGAATACACAGATACGCAGTATTTT. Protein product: CATSRGLAEYTDTQYF.

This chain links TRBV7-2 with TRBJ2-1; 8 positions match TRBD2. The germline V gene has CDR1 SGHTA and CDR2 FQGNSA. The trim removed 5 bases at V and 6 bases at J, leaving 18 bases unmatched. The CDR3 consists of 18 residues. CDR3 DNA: TGTGCCAGCAGCGCTCGAGAGGGTAGCGGGATCACGGGCAATGAGCAGTTCTTC. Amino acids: CASSAREGSGITGNEQFF. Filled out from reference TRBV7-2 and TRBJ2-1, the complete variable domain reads GAGVSQSPSNKVTEKGKDVELRCDPISGHTALYWYRQSLGQGLEFLIYFQGNSAPDKSGLPSDRFSAERTGGSVSTLTIQRTQQEDSAVYLCASSAREGSGITGNEQFFGPGTRLTVL.

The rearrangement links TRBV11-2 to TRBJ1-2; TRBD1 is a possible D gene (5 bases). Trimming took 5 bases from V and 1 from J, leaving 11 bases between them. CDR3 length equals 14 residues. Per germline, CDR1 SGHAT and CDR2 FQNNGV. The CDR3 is CASSRQIVNYGYTF. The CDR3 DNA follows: TGTGCCAGCAGCCGACAGATAGTTAACTATGGCTACACCTTC.

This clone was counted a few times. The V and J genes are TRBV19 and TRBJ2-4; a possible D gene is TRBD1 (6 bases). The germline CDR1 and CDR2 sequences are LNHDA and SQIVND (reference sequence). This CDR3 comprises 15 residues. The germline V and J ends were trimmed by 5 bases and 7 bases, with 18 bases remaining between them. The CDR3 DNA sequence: TGTGCCAGTAGTCTGGGACATACCCTCGGTAACATTCAGTACTTC. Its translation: CASSLGHTLGNIQYF.

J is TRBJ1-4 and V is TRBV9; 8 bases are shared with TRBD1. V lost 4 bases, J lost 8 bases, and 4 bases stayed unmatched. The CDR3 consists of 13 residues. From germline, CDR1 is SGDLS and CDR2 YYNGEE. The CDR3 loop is CASSPSGGEKLFF. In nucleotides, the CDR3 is TGTGCCAGCAGCCCCTCAGGGGGCGAAAAACTGTTTTTT.

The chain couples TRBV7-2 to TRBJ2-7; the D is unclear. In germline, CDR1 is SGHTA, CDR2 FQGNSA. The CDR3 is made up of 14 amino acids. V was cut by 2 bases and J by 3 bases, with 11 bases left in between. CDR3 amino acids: CASSLSYTGYEQYF. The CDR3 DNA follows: TGTGCCAGCAGCTTATCTTACACGGGCTACGAGCAGTACTTC.

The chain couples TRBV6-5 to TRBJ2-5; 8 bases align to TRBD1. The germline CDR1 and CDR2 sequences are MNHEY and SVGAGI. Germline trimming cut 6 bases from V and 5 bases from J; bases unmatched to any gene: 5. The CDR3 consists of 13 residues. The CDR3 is CASSLGQGETQYF. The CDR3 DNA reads TGTGCCAGCAGCCTTGGACAGGGTGAGACCCAGTACTTC.